This T cell receptor beta chain is drawn from a study of T cells after posttransplantation cyclophosphamide. Produced via immunoSEQ multiplex PCR; TCRdb's table is partial and in-frame only. The data hold about 52,000 clones, with 90% to 95% observed a single time. This clone was recorded a few times. This clonotype was obtained from a woman in her twenties or thirties in good health and a related stem cell transplant donor. The sample taken for sequencing was PBMCs.

CDR3 sequence: CASKINTEAFF. The CDR3 nucleotides are TGTGCCAGTAAAATTAATACTGAAGCTTTCTTT. The chain employs TRBV28 and TRBJ1-1; D gene unclear. Looked up from germline, CDR1 is MDHEN and CDR2 is SYDVKM. V lost 9 bases, J lost 5 bases, and 10 bases lay in between. This CDR3 has 11 amino acids. Based on the CDR3 plus reference TRBV28 and TRBJ1-1, the full variable domain is DVKVTQSSRYLVKRTGEKVFLECVQDMDHENMFWYRQDPGLGLRLIYFSYDVKMKEKGDIPEGYSVSREKKERFSLILESASTNQTSMYLCASKINTEAFFGQGTRLTVV.